Presented here are 13 T cell receptor beta chains from one specimen sequenced in a study of identical twins. TCRdb fed the 5' RACE reads into MiXCR, producing one record per CDR3 protein. This repertoire shows 700,000 or so distinct CDR3 sequences, less than 10% found once; its top ten account for 0.75% to 1%. This same sample was also part of a study on yellow fever vaccine responses in identical twins.

Material: PBMCs. The receptors were sampled from a woman aged 18 to 35 in good health.

The J gene is TRBJ2-5, the V gene TRBV11-2, with 10 bases fitting TRBD1. CDR3 length equals 15 residues. With V trimmed by 5 bases and J by 3 bases, 6 bases remained unmatched. The V gene's germline CDR1 is SGHAT and CDR2 FQNNGV. The CDR3: CASSIGTGVKETQYF. CDR3 sequence (DNA): TGTGCCAGCAGCATCGGGACAGGGGTGAAAGAGACCCAGTACTTC.

This clonotype appeared many times. The chain couples TRBV11-2 to TRBJ2-7; D is unresolved. The CDR3 contains 14 residues. Between the trimmed V and J ends, which lost 2 bases and 0 bases, there was a span of 8 bases. Germline CDR1 reads SGHAT; CDR2 reads FQNNGV. CDR3 in amino acids: CASSLPDPSYEQYF. CDR3 DNA sequence: TGTGCCAGCAGCTTACCGGACCCCTCCTACGAGCAGTACTTC.

This clonotype has just a few counts. The chain carries TRBV6-1 and TRBJ2-5, with TRBD1 identical over 7 bases. CDR1 and CDR2 (germline): MNHNS, SASEGT. With V trimmed by 7 bases and J by 2 bases, 4 bases remained unmatched. The length of the CDR3 is 13 residues. CDR3 bases: TGTGCCAGCAACGACAGGGATCAAGAGACCCAGTACTTC. Protein product: CASNDRDQETQYF.

This clonotype was recorded a few times. The rearrangement uses TRBV6-1 and TRBJ2-5; D remains ambiguous. The CDR3 has 10 amino acids. Germline CDR1 is MNHNS and CDR2 is SASEGT. The ends were cut back, 8 bases at V and 5 bases at J, with 6 bases in the middle. CDR3 bases: TGTGCCAGCGGGGTGGAGACCCAGTACTTC. Its translation: CASGVETQYF.

This clonotype was picked up a small number of times. The V gene is TRBV20-1, the J gene TRBJ2-7; perhaps TRBD2 as D (5 bases). Per germline, CDR1 DFQATT and CDR2 SNEGSKA (reference sequence). Trimming stripped 6 bases from V and 3 bases from J, with 24 bases between. The CDR3 consists of 16 residues. Here the CDR3 DNA reads TGCAGTGCGCAACCCTCGGTTTGGGGAGAGGGCTACGAGCAGTACTTC. Translating gives CSAQPSVWGEGYEQYF.

The V and J genes are TRBV6-2 or TRBV6-3 and TRBJ2-2; TRBD2 aligns across 8 bases. CDR1 MNHEY and CDR2 SVGEGT come from the germline V gene. Germline trimming cut 2 bases from V and 1 base from J; bases unmatched to any gene: 6. The CDR3 is 17 residues long. The CDR3 DNA follows: TGTGCCAGCAGTTACCTGGCTAGCGGGTGGAACACCGGGGAGCTGTTTTTT. Protein: CASSYLASGWNTGELFF.

This clonotype has a handful of counts. The chain couples TRBV7-6 to TRBJ2-1; 7 bases are a match to TRBD1. This CDR3 contains 18 residues. Per germline, CDR1 SGHVS and CDR2 FNYEAQ. Trimming removed 0 bases from V and 6 bases from J; junction bases left unmatched: 14. CDR3 DNA: TGTGCCAGCAGCTTAGCGTATATCCCGGACAGGATTAGCAATGAGCAGTTCTTC. It codes for CASSLAYIPDRISNEQFF.

In this sample, this clonotype turned up a few times. V is TRBV6-4 and J is TRBJ2-3, with TRBD1 matching over 9 bases. This CDR3 region has 17 residues. Germline-derived CDR1 and CDR2 are MRHNA and SNTAGT. The V and J ends lost 2 bases and 3 bases, in that order; junction bases with no gene match: 9. The CDR3 here is CASSDGTGSISTDTQYF. The CDR3 DNA follows: TGTGCCAGCAGTGACGGGACAGGGTCGATTAGTACAGATACGCAGTATTTT.

The chain employs TRBV6-2 or TRBV6-3 and TRBJ1-2; D might be TRBD1 (6 bases). Trimming cost V 5 bases and J 4 bases, with 23 bases left between them. Germline CDR1 is MNHEY and CDR2 is SVGEGT. The CDR3 sequence is 17 residues long. The CDR3 coding sequence is TGTGCCAGCAGTAACCGGGACAAAAAAAAGTCTGCCTATGGCTACACCTTC. Translating gives CASSNRDKKKSAYGYTF.

The chain combines TRBV3-1 with TRBJ2-7; perhaps D is TRBD1 or TRBD2 (6 bases each). Germline V lookup: CDR1 LGHDT, CDR2 YNNKEL (reference sequence). The CDR3 covers 18 residues. Trimming stripped 0 bases from V and 4 bases from J, with 22 bases between. The CDR3 bases are TGTGCCAGCAGCCAAGATCAGGTCGGGGGCGCCCATTTTTACGAGCAGTACTTC. Amino acid sequence: CASSQDQVGGAHFYEQYF.

About this clonotype: A much larger clone is a single base away; this may be a read error. The chain employs TRBV20-1 and TRBJ2-1, with 8 positions matching TRBD2. The germline CDR1 and CDR2 sequences are DFQATT and SNEGSKA (reference sequence). The CDR3 is 17 residues long. CDR3 in DNA: TGCAGTGCTCCCCAGGGCGGGAGGAAAAGCTCCTTCAATGAGCAGTTCTTC. Its translation: CSAPQGGRKSSFNEQFF.

This clonotype was found many times. The rearrangement links TRBV27 to TRBJ2-1; 7 positions agree with TRBD2. Germline values: CDR1 MNHEY, CDR2 SMNVEV (reference sequence). V lost 2 bases and J lost 2; bases outside the gene matches: 9. The CDR3 is 17 amino acids. The CDR3 nucleotides are TGTGCCAGCAGTTTAGGGTCTAGCGGAGAAGCCTACAATGAGCAGTTCTTC. Amino acid sequence: CASSLGSSGEAYNEQFF.

This sequence joins TRBV7-6 and TRBJ2-7; D is unclear. Germline CDR1 SGHVS, CDR2 FNYEAQ. Between the trimmed V and J ends, which lost 6 bases and 3 bases, there was a span of 15 bases. The CDR3 covers 14 residues. The CDR3 loop is CASRTDPTHYEQYF. The CDR3 DNA reads TGTGCCAGCAGGACGGACCCGACCCACTACGAGCAGTACTTC.